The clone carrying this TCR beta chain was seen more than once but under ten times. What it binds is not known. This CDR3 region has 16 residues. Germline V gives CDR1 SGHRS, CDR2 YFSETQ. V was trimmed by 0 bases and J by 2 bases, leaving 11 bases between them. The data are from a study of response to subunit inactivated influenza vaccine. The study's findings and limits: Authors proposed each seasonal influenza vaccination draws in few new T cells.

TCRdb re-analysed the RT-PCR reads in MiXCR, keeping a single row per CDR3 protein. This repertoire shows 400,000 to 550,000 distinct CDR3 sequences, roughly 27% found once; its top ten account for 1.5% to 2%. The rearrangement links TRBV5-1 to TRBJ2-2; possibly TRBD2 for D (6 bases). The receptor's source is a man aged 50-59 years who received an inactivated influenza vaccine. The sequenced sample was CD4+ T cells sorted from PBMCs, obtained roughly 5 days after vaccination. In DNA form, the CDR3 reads TGCGCCAGCAGCTTGGTTGCGGGAATCAACACCGGGGAGCTGTTTTTT. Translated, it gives CASSLVAGINTGELFF.